The text below deals with one T cell receptor (beta chain). CDR3 length: 21 residues. The record originates from a study of blood T cells in healthy people across ages. The use of a sample-barcoded 5' primer and a J-beta primer mix characterized a second PCR of roughly 7 to 11 cycles. One entry per CDR3 protein results from TCRdb running MiXCR on the 5' RACE reads. The table includes approximately 1.5 million distinct CDR3 sequences, roughly a third detected once. The chain joins TRBV12-3 or TRBV12-4 to TRBJ2-5; 8 bases map to TRBD1. The end of the DNA is better explained by TRBJ2-7, so the J call may be wrong. Sequencing used blood. This clonotype was obtained from a woman in her twenties or thirties in good health. The CDR3 region has the DNA TGTGCCAGCAGTTTCCGTACCTTCGGGACAGGATCACCCCGGGGCTCCTACGAGCAGTACTTC. Encoded protein: CASSFRTFGTGSPRGSYEQYF.